These T cell receptor beta chains were read from a single sample in a study of cytotoxic CD8 clonotypes in ibrutinib-treated CLL. Profiling relied on immunoSEQ multiplex PCR, and the TCRdb table lists in-frame clones only, not all of them. Found here are over 140,000 clones, 80% of them singletons; the top ten hold roughly 7.2%. Here the sequenced sample was PBMCs, taken after 36 months of ibrutinib treatment. Receptor source: a human donor with chronic lymphocytic leukemia. Both conserved end residues are part of each CDR3. A D gene is named only where the DNA matches it firmly. A clone size is listed for some rows: how often the clone was seen (once, few, many), or a class if it is expanded.

>TRBJ2-7|NA|TRBV5-6|TRBD1
CASSLWMARQGLYEQYF
TGTGCCAGCAGCTTGTGGATGGCAAGACAGGGGCTCTACGAGCAGTACTTC
>TRBJ1-5|NA|TRBV18|NA
CASSPGADRDQPQHF
TGTGCCAGCTCACCGGGGGCGGACAGAGATCAGCCCCAGCATTTT
>TRBJ2-1|NA|TRBV6-1|NA
CASKVGAFNEQFF
TGTGCCAGCAAGGTGGGGGCCTTCAATGAGCAGTTCTTC
>TRBJ2-3|NA|TRBV10-2|NA
CASTEPSMDRADTQYF
TGCGCCAGCACCGAGCCGTCTATGGATCGAGCAGATACGCAGTATTTT
>TRBJ2-7|once|TRBV15|TRBD1
CATSTGTGFYEQYF
TGTGCCACCAGCACCGGGACAGGATTCTACGAGCAGTACTTC
>TRBJ1-4|NA|TRBV11-2|NA
CASSLVPGKLFF
TGTGCCAGCAGCTTAGTCCCGGGAAAACTGTTTTTT
>TRBJ2-7|NA|TRBV11-2|NA
CASSLSRPGREQYF
TGTGCCAGCAGCTTAAGCAGGCCAGGAAGGGAGCAGTACTTC
>TRBJ1-2|NA|TRBV28|NA
CASSPGSGQNYGYTF
TGTGCCAGCAGCCCGGGATCAGGACAGAACTATGGCTACACCTTC
>TRBJ2-7|NA|TRBV2|NA
CASMRAGTYKQYF
TGTGCCAGCATGAGGGCGGGGACTTACAAGCAGTACTTC
>TRBJ1-1|NA|TRBV6-1|NA
CALLLRGVTEAFF
TGTGCCCTACTCCTACGTGGGGTCACTGAAGCTTTCTTT
>TRBJ2-7|NA|TRBV30|NA
CAWSVSAGEGDHEQYF
TGTGCCTGGAGTGTGTCTGCTGGGGAAGGGGACCACGAGCAGTACTTC
>TRBJ2-1|NA|TRBV25-1|NA
CASSEKARPSYNEQFF
TGTGCCAGCAGTGAAAAGGCCAGGCCATCCTACAATGAGCAGTTCTTC
>TRBJ2-7|NA|TRBV5-4|TRBD2
CASSFVAGGYEQYF
TGTGCCAGCAGCTTTGTAGCGGGAGGCTACGAGCAGTACTTC
>TRBJ2-7|NA|TRBV2|NA
CASSASLAGSREQYF
TGTGCCAGCAGTGCGAGCCTAGCTGGATCGAGGGAGCAGTACTTC
>TRBJ1-1|NA|TRBV28|NA
CASSLWRGMNTEAFF
TGTGCCAGCAGTTTATGGAGAGGCATGAACACTGAAGCTTTCTTT
>TRBJ2-7|NA|TRBV7-9|NA
CASSLALGGSSYEQYF
TGTGCCAGCAGCTTAGCCTTAGGAGGGTCCTCCTACGAGCAGTACTTC
>TRBJ2-7|NA|TRBV30|NA
CAWSLAYEQYF
TGTGCCTGGAGTTTAGCCTACGAGCAGTACTTC
>TRBJ1-1|NA|TRBV9|NA
CASSRSPAKNTEAFF
TGTGCCAGCTCCCGTTCTCCCGCCAAAAACACTGAAGCTTTCTTT
>TRBJ1-3|NA|TRBV7-9|NA
CASIWPESTGNTIYF
TGTGCCAGCATTTGGCCGGAATCAACTGGAAACACCATATATTTT
>TRBJ1-5|NA|TRBV6-5|NA
CASSSFKGQPQHF
TGTGCCAGCAGCTCGTTTAAGGGGCAGCCCCAGCATTTT
>TRBJ2-1|NA|TRBV11-2|TRBD2
CASSSRLASYNEQFF
TGTGCCAGCAGCTCGAGACTAGCCTCCTACAATGAGCAGTTCTTC
>TRBJ2-7|NA|TRBV18|TRBD1
CASSQIGTGVTYEQYF
TGTGCCAGCTCACAAATTGGGACAGGCGTGACCTACGAGCAGTACTTC
>TRBJ2-7|NA|TRBV2|NA
CASSLAASYEQYF
TGTGCCAGTAGTCTAGCCGCCTCCTACGAGCAGTACTTC
>TRBJ1-5|NA|TRBV5-1|NA
CASSLDTNQPQHF
TGCGCCAGCAGCTTGGATACCAATCAGCCCCAGCATTTT
>TRBJ1-1|NA|TRBV5-4|TRBD1
CASSLIGQGGSEAFF
TGTGCCAGCAGTCTAATCGGACAGGGGGGATCTGAAGCTTTCTTT
>TRBJ2-5|once|TRBV7-3|TRBD2
CASSPIGGREQETQYF
TGTGCCAGCAGCCCCATTGGCGGGAGGGAACAAGAGACCCAGTACTTC
>TRBJ1-1|NA|TRBV18|NA
CASSPYQAGANTEAFF
TGTGCCAGCTCACCCTACCAGGCCGGGGCGAACACTGAAGCTTTCTTT
>TRBJ2-7|NA|TRBV7-7|NA
CASSPYLEGEQYF
TGTGCCAGCAGCCCCTACCTGGAGGGCGAGCAGTACTTC
>TRBJ1-3|once|TRBV30|NA
CAGVLSGNTIYF
TGTGCCGGCGTCCTGTCTGGAAACACCATATATTTT
>TRBJ2-3|NA|TRBV11-2|NA
CASSSLLGVTQYF
TGTGCCAGCAGCTCTCTTTTGGGGGTAACCCAGTATTTT
>TRBJ2-3|NA|TRBV9|NA
CASSVARRDSTDTQYF
TGTGCCAGCAGCGTAGCTCGGCGGGATTCCACAGATACGCAGTATTTT
>TRBJ1-3|NA|TRBV5-1|NA
CASSLSRVAGNTIYF
TGCGCCAGCAGCTTGTCGAGGGTCGCTGGAAACACCATATATTTT
>TRBJ1-2|NA|TRBV14|NA
CASSQGSGLANYGYTF
TGTGCCAGCAGCCAAGGTTCGGGGCTTGCAAACTATGGCTACACCTTC
>TRBJ1-5|NA|TRBV18|NA
CASSPGLVTGNQPQHF
TGTGCCAGCTCACCAGGGCTAGTGACAGGCAATCAGCCCCAGCATTTT
>TRBJ2-7|NA|TRBV4-1|NA
CASSQGSYSYEQYF
TGCGCCAGCAGCCAAGGTTCTTACTCCTACGAGCAGTACTTC
>TRBJ2-2|few|TRBV28|NA
CASKSASSGTDTGELFF
TGTGCCAGCAAATCCGCCTCATCCGGGACGGACACCGGGGAGCTGTTTTTT
>TRBJ2-1|NA|TRBV5-1|NA
CASKRTFYNEQFF
TGCGCCAGCAAACGGACTTTCTACAATGAGCAGTTCTTC
>TRBJ2-1|NA|TRBV19|TRBD2
CASSIGGASSYNEQFF
TGTGCCAGTAGTATCGGGGGGGCTAGCAGCTACAATGAGCAGTTCTTC
>TRBJ1-2|NA|TRBV4-1|NA
CASSQIGAIDGYTF
TGCGCCAGCAGCCAAATTGGGGCAATTGACGGCTACACCTTC
>TRBJ2-6|NA|TRBV5-1|TRBD1
CASSSTGDSGANVLTF
TGCGCCAGCAGCTCTACAGGGGACTCTGGGGCCAACGTCCTGACTTTC
>TRBJ2-7|few|TRBV6-5|TRBD1
CASSTSDRGYYEQYF
TGTGCCAGCAGTACCTCGGACAGGGGGTACTACGAGCAGTACTTC
>TRBJ1-2|NA|TRBV27|NA
CASSLSAGVDCTF
TGTGCCAGCAGTTTATCGGCAGGGGTGGACTGCACCTTC
>TRBJ1-3|NA|TRBV5-1|NA
CASSGPTGAGNTIYF
TGCGCCAGCAGCGGGCCAACCGGGGCTGGAAACACCATATATTTT
>TRBJ2-3|NA|TRBV18|NA
CASSPTDTQYF
TGTGCCAGCTCACCGACGGATACGCAGTATTTT
>TRBJ1-2|NA|TRBV5-1|NA
CASSLEPLYGYTF
TGCGCCAGCAGCTTGGAGCCGCTCTATGGCTACACCTTC
>TRBJ1-1|NA|TRBV5-1|NA
CASSLERQMNTEAFF
TGCGCCAGCAGCTTGGAAAGACAGATGAACACTGAAGCTTTCTTT
>TRBJ2-7|NA|TRBV30|TRBD2
CAWSPTSGGSYEQYF
TGTGCCTGGAGCCCGACTAGCGGGGGCTCCTACGAGCAGTACTTC
>TRBJ2-7|NA|TRBV27|NA
CASSFSAMGSLYEQYF
TGTGCCAGCAGTTTTTCCGCTATGGGGAGTCTCTACGAGCAGTACTTC
>TRBJ1-3|NA|TRBV5-4|NA
CASSSQSSGNTIYF
TGTGCCAGCAGCTCACAGAGCTCTGGAAACACCATATATTTT
>TRBJ1-4|NA|TRBV30|TRBD1
CAWSVDRGHEKLFF
TGTGCCTGGAGTGTGGACAGGGGCCATGAAAAACTGTTTTTT
>TRBJ1-1|few|TRBV4-1|NA
CASSQGFWDTEAFF
TGCGCCAGCAGCCAGGGGTTTTGGGACACTGAAGCTTTCTTT
>TRBJ2-5|NA|TRBV7-9|NA
CASSEIQGGAQYF
TGTGCCAGCAGCGAAATACAGGGAGGGGCCCAGTACTTC
>TRBJ1-4|NA|TRBV4-1|NA
CASSQAVEKLFF
TGCGCCAGCAGCCAGGCAGTTGAAAAACTGTTTTTT
>TRBJ1-2|NA|TRBV7-9|TRBD1
CASSLTTGYRDGYTF
TGTGCCAGCAGCTTAACGACAGGGTATAGGGATGGCTACACCTTC
>TRBJ2-1|NA|TRBV5-4|NA
CASSGDPLYNEQFF
TGTGCCAGCAGCGGGGACCCTTTATACAATGAGCAGTTCTTC